This passage covers 29 T cell receptor beta chains from one sample sequenced in a study of Graves' ophthalmopathy and Graves' hyperthyroidism. TCR beta CDR3 amplification used RNA transcripts. Second-round multiplex PCR came after first-round RT-PCR with HTBI primers. Via MiXCR, TCRdb re-called the multiplex PCR reads, giving one row per CDR3 protein. This table holds more than 300,000 distinct CDR3 sequences, roughly 15% found once. Input material: peripheral blood. All receptors derive from an adult woman with stable Graves' hyperthyroidism.

This clonotype was seen ten or more times. The J gene is TRBJ2-7, the V gene TRBV10-3; the match to TRBD1 covers 9 bases. CDR3 length: 13 residues. CDR1 and CDR2 (germline): ENHRY, SYGVKD. The ends lost 11 bases at V and 4 bases at J; junction bases unmatched: 9. DNA of the CDR3: TGTGCCGTCACCGGGACAGGGAGGTACGAGCAGTACTTC. It translates to CAVTGTGRYEQYF.

This clonotype has at least ten counts. The chain joins TRBV2 to TRBJ2-7; 12 bases are a match to TRBD2. The J segment lost 7 bases and the V segment lost 8 bases, leaving 6 bases of the junction unmatched. CDR1 is SNHLY and CDR2 is FYNNEI in the germline V gene. CDR3 size: 13 residues. The CDR3 spells CASSTSGRREQYF. In nucleotides, the CDR3 is TGTGCCAGCTCAACTAGCGGGAGGCGAGAGCAGTACTTC.

This clonotype was counted many times. The V gene is TRBV28, the J gene TRBJ2-5; TRBD1 matches 7 bases. The trim removed 8 bases at V and 1 base at J, leaving 7 bases unmatched. The germline CDR1 and CDR2 sequences are MDHEN and SYDVKM. This CDR3 is 14 amino acids long. CDR3 in amino acids: CASQEDRAQETQYF. CDR3 nucleotides: TGTGCCAGCCAAGAAGACAGGGCCCAAGAGACCCAGTACTTC.

On this clonotype: Sequence at one end of the junction differs from germline and may be a read error. The rearrangement links TRBV11-2 to TRBJ1-1; D might be TRBD1 (6 bases). Per germline, CDR1 SGHAT and CDR2 FQNNGV. This CDR3 is 16 amino acids long. The CDR3 nucleotides are TGTGCCAGCAGCCTATTGACAGGCCTAAGAACCACTGATGCTTTCTTT. It specifies CASSLLTGLRTTDAFF. The full variable domain, completed using reference TRBV11-2 and TRBJ1-1, is EAGVAQSPRYKIIEKRQSVAFWCNPISGHATLYWYQQILGQGPKLLIQFQNNGVVDDSQLPKDRFSAERLKGVDSTLKIQPAKLEDSAVYLCASSLLTGLRTTDAFFGQGTRLTVV.

This chain links TRBV6-1 with TRBJ1-2, with D perhaps matching TRBD1 (5 bases). Germline V gene sequence: CDR1 MNHNS, CDR2 SASEGT. Trimming pared 0 bases from V and 5 bases from J, leaving 13 bases between. The length of the CDR3 is 15 residues. The CDR3: CASSEALPGIYGYTF. The CDR3 bases are TGTGCCAGCAGTGAAGCCTTACCAGGGATTTATGGCTACACCTTC.

This clonotype was counted ten times or more. The chain couples TRBV27 to TRBJ1-6; 8 nucleotides agree with TRBD1. J was trimmed by 8 bases and V by 3 bases; bases with no gene match: 6. The CDR3 totals 15 residues. Per the germline V gene, CDR1 is MNHEY and CDR2 is SMNVEV (reference sequence). In DNA form, the CDR3 reads TGTGCCAGCAGTTTGTACAGGGGGAGAGATTCACCCCTCCACTTT. It codes for CASSLYRGRDSPLHF.

In its sample, this clonotype was seen many times. The chain recombines TRBV12-3 or TRBV12-4 with TRBJ1-3; no clear D. V dropped 7 bases and J dropped 0 bases, with 19 bases sitting between them. This CDR3 region has 17 residues. The CDR3 protein is CASNFFPQGPSGNTIYF. The CDR3 region has the DNA TGTGCCAGCAATTTTTTTCCCCAAGGTCCCTCTGGAAACACCATATATTTT.

This clonotype came up many times. V and J are TRBV12-3 or TRBV12-4 and TRBJ1-5; 10 bases agree with TRBD1. The CDR3 is 15 amino acids. V lost 5 bases and J lost 5; bases outside the gene matches: 6. CDR3 coding DNA: TGTGCCAGCAGTCTGGGACAGGGGACACATCAGCCCCAGCATTTT. Translated: CASSLGQGTHQPQHF.

Many counts were recorded for this clonotype. A junction end diverges from the germline sequence, so it may reflect a read error. The chain carries TRBV12-3 or TRBV12-4 and TRBJ2-4; no definite D call. The CDR3 runs 14 residues. As DNA, the CDR3 is TGTGCCAGCAGTCCCGGTGGAGCCAAAAACATTAAGTACTTC. It translates to CASSPGGAKNIKYF.

CDR3 residues: CASSQELAAAKYF. CDR3 nucleotides: TGCGCCAGCAGCCAAGAATTAGCGGCAGCGAAGTACTTC. V and J are TRBV4-1 and TRBJ2-5, with a possible D match to TRBD2 (6 bases). Germline V gene lookup returns CDR1 MGHRA and CDR2 YSYEKL. The length of the CDR3 is 13 residues. Deletions cut 0 bases from V and 12 bases from J, with 14 bases between.

This clonotype was seen repeatedly, ten times or more. The rearrangement uses TRBV6-2 or TRBV6-3 and TRBJ1-2; 11 bases are shared with TRBD1. The trim removed 10 bases at V and 2 bases at J, leaving 15 bases unmatched. This CDR3 comprises 17 residues. Germline V lookup: CDR1 MNHEY, CDR2 SVGEGT. The CDR3 spells CATETGTGGQLNYGYTF. CDR3 nucleotides: TGTGCCACCGAAACCGGGACAGGGGGACAACTGAACTATGGCTACACCTTC.

This clonotype was counted ten times or more. The rearrangement uses TRBV4-1 and TRBJ2-7; 9 bases are a match to TRBD1. The CDR3 runs to 16 residues. Germline trimming cut 3 bases from V and 5 bases from J; bases unmatched to any gene: 11. Germline values: CDR1 MGHRA, CDR2 YSYEKL. The CDR3 sequence: CASSQPSKGQGNEQYF. In DNA form, the CDR3 reads TGCGCCAGCAGCCAGCCATCCAAGGGACAGGGAAACGAGCAGTACTTC.

V gene TRBV2 combines with J gene TRBJ2-5; 8 nucleotides match TRBD2. This CDR3 contains 14 residues. J was trimmed by 5 bases and V by 7 bases; bases with no gene match: 9. Germline CDR1 and CDR2: SNHLY and FYNNEI. CDR3 loop: CASNPGLGAETQYF. DNA for the CDR3: TGTGCCAGCAACCCGGGACTAGGTGCGGAGACCCAGTACTTC.

This clonotype was seen ten or more times. The rearrangement links TRBV20-1 to TRBJ2-5; 8 bases align to TRBD1. The CDR3 sequence is 14 residues long. J gave up 7 bases and V 5 bases, and 12 bases lay outside the gene matches. In germline, CDR1 is DFQATT, CDR2 SNEGSKA (reference sequence). This chain's CDR3 is CSARARQGRGTQYF. For the CDR3, the DNA is TGCAGTGCTCGAGCTAGACAGGGGCGGGGGACCCAGTACTTC.

This clonotype was seen ten or more times. V usage is TRBV11-2 and J usage is TRBJ2-5, with D hard to call. The ends were cut back, 1 base at V and 0 bases at J, with 9 bases in the middle. The CDR3 extends over 15 amino acids. The germline V gene encodes CDR1 SGHAT and CDR2 FQNNGV. The CDR3 reads CASSLGRLHQETQYF. DNA for the CDR3: TGTGCCAGCAGCTTAGGCCGACTCCACCAAGAGACCCAGTACTTC. The complete variable domain, with remaining parts taken from reference TRBV11-2 and TRBJ2-5, reads EAGVAQSPRYKIIEKRQSVAFWCNPISGHATLYWYQQILGQGPKLLIQFQNNGVVDDSQLPKDRFSAERLKGVDSTLKIQPAKLEDSAVYLCASSLGRLHQETQYFGPGTRLLVL.

This clonotype was seen many times. The J gene is TRBJ1-1, the V gene TRBV20-1, with no clear D. Trimming took 3 bases from V and 1 from J, leaving 9 bases between them. Germline V CDR1 and CDR2: DFQATT, SNEGSKA (reference sequence). This CDR3 spans 13 amino acids. CDR3 residues: CSASRSENTEAFF. In DNA form, the CDR3 reads TGCAGTGCTAGTCGGTCCGAGAACACTGAAGCTTTCTTT.

This clonotype came up a few times. The V gene is TRBV5-1, the J gene TRBJ2-2, with D perhaps matching TRBD1 (5 bases). This CDR3 region has 13 residues. Germline V gives CDR1 SGHRS, CDR2 YFSETQ. The V end lost 4 bases, the J end lost 6 bases, and 10 bases lay between the germline ends. DNA for the CDR3: TGCGCCAGCAGCGTAGCAGGGTCCGGGGAGCTGTTTTTT. Translating it yields CASSVAGSGELFF.

This clonotype came up a few times. This sequence may be a read error, since a much larger clone differs from it by one base. This chain connects TRBV5-6 to TRBJ1-3; 9 bases fit TRBD1. This CDR3 region has 14 residues. Per the germline V gene, CDR1 is SGHDT and CDR2 is YYEEEE. CDR3 bases: TGTGCCAGCAGCTGGGACAGGGCAGGAAACACCATATGTTTT. Protein: CASSWDRAGNTICF.

This clonotype was counted only a few times. V usage is TRBV20-1 and J usage is TRBJ2-1; D gene ambiguous. V shed 3 bases and J shed 6 bases, with 24 bases lying between them. This CDR3 spans 17 amino acids. Germline V gene lookup returns CDR1 DFQATT and CDR2 SNEGSKA (reference sequence). The CDR3 reads CSASPSTYLVDFNEQFF. CDR3 DNA sequence: TGCAGTGCTAGCCCCTCGACGTACCTAGTCGATTTCAATGAGCAGTTCTTC.

This clonotype came up many times. The chain combines TRBV12-3 or TRBV12-4 with TRBJ1-1; D is possibly TRBD1 (5 bases). V gave up 8 bases and J gave up 4 bases, with 14 bases separating them. The CDR3 has 13 amino acids. CDR3 sequence reads: CASLGPQGTEAFF. DNA of the CDR3: TGTGCCAGCTTGGGACCCCAGGGCACTGAAGCTTTCTTT.

The chain links TRBV19 to TRBJ1-1; the D gene is possibly TRBD1 (6 bases). V dropped 7 bases and J dropped 4 bases, with 13 bases sitting between them. Germline lookup yields CDR1 LNHDA and CDR2 SQIVND (reference sequence). The CDR3 loop spans 13 amino acids. The CDR3 sequence: CASIGQTLTEAFF. The DNA of the CDR3 is TGTGCCAGTATCGGACAGACTCTCACTGAAGCTTTCTTT.

This clonotype occurred many times. The chain recombines TRBV3-1 with TRBJ2-7, with 12 nucleotides matching TRBD1. The CDR3 is made up of 14 amino acids. V gave up 6 bases and J gave up 5 bases; unmatched junction bases: 5. Germline CDR1 LGHDT, CDR2 YNNKEL (reference sequence). The CDR3 spells CASSAGTGGNEQYF. The CDR3 DNA sequence: TGTGCCAGCAGTGCCGGGACAGGGGGCAACGAGCAGTACTTC.

This clonotype was counted at least ten times. This sequence joins TRBV12-3 or TRBV12-4 and TRBJ2-2, with D unresolved. Trimming left V 2 bases short and J 1 base short, with 5 bases between. The CDR3 is 14 amino acids. The CDR3 DNA reads TGTGCCAGCAGTTTAAGACAGAACACCGGGGAGCTGTTTTTT. Its translation is CASSLRQNTGELFF.

In its sample, this clonotype was seen once. A clone one base away is much larger, so this may be a read error. This chain links TRBV30 with TRBJ1-5; D gene uncertain. CDR3 length: 14 amino acids. Germline V gene data show CDR1 as GTSNPN and CDR2 as SVGIG (reference sequence). The CDR3: CAWSQGLGRQPQQF. In DNA, the CDR3 is TGTGCCTGGAGTCAAGGCCTAGGGAGGCAGCCCCAGCAGTTT.

This clonotype was seen a handful of times. One end of the junction is discordant with germline, which a read error may explain. The chain joins TRBV12-3 or TRBV12-4 to TRBJ1-2; TRBD1 matches at 7 bases. The CDR3 is made up of 13 amino acids. The DNA for the CDR3 is TGTGCCAACAGTTTTCCAGGGGGAGATGGCTACACCTTC. It translates to CANSFPGGDGYTF.

This clonotype was counted many times. The CDR3 spells CASTPGLKTSGANVLTF. DNA for the CDR3: TGCGCCAGCACTCCGGGACTCAAGACTTCTGGGGCCAACGTCCTGACTTTC. V usage is TRBV10-1 and J usage is TRBJ2-6; TRBD2 might be the D (6 bases). The germline CDR1 and CDR2 sequences are WNHNN and SYGVQD (reference sequence). This CDR3 has 17 amino acids. V was shortened by 7 bases and J by 1 base, with 17 bases between the two germline ends.

Many counts were recorded for this clonotype. The chain couples TRBV11-2 to TRBJ1-1; no firm D call. CDR1 is SGHAT, CDR2 FQNNGV, per germline. The CDR3 is 11 amino acids. Trimming took 1 base from V and 11 from J, leaving 8 bases between them. The DNA for the CDR3 is TGTGCCAGCAGCTTAGCTCAAAGGGCTTTCTTT. This translates into CASSLAQRAFF.

This clonotype was found many times. The chain has TRBV4-1 and TRBJ2-1; tentative D call: TRBD2 (6 bases). Germline CDR1 reads MGHRA; CDR2 reads YSYEKL. There are 15 residues in the CDR3. Trimming removed 0 bases at V and 10 bases at J, with 16 bases between. The CDR3 sequence: CASSQDPAGVPEQFF. CDR3 bases: TGCGCCAGCAGCCAAGATCCAGCGGGCGTACCCGAGCAGTTCTTC.

V usage is TRBV7-9 and J usage is TRBJ2-5; D tentatively fits TRBD1 or TRBD2 (6 bases each). Trimming removed 1 base from V and 10 bases from J, with 19 bases in between. The germline gives CDR1 SEHNR, CDR2 FQNEAQ (reference sequence). The CDR3 is 15 amino acids. The CDR3 loop reads CASSLGLGGGDLQYF. DNA of the CDR3: TGTGCCAGCAGCTTAGGGCTCGGGGGCGGGGATCTCCAGTACTTC.